What follows is one T cell receptor beta chain and its context. Its matching antigen is unknown. The entry originates in a study of OX40 agonist ivuxolimab in advanced cancers. Using immunoSEQ multiplex PCR, the repertoire was profiled, and TCRdb retains in-frame clones only, with some absent. The sample consists of tens of thousands of clones, roughly nine tenths of them appearing once. Study-level results: The authors also found low normalized T-cell clonal expansion in some nonresponders. Mean expanded clone counts were higher in CD8+ than CD4+ T cells.

V lost 4 bases and J lost 0; bases outside the gene matches: 8. CDR3 length: 17 residues. The germline CDR1 and CDR2 sequences are SGHDT and YYEEEE. The clonotype comes from an adult with an advanced solid tumor such as melanoma, head and neck, liver or kidney cancer. This sequence joins TRBV5-6 and TRBJ2-5; 11 bases match TRBD2. This sample comprised CD4+ or CD8+ T cells sorted from blood, obtained in a trial of the OX40 agonist ivuxolimab. The CDR3 bases are TGTGCCAGCAGCCCGACTAGCGGGAACCTGTACCAAGAGACCCAGTACTTC. Translation: CASSPTSGNLYQETQYF.